The clone carrying this T cell receptor (beta chain) was seen only a few times. The sample originates from a study of blood T cell repertoires in COVID-19. Trimming took 4 bases from V and 1 from J; bases not matched to a gene: 3. CDR3 length equals 16 residues. Germline CDR1 reads MRHNA; CDR2 reads SNTAGT. The repertoire was sequenced with immunoSEQ multiplex PCR; TCRdb's copy has only in-frame clones and lacks some. Among around 200,000 clones, 80% to 90% were seen once, and the ten largest hold over 3%. Input material: PBMCs or T cells enriched from blood (not recorded which). This receptor was identified in a woman aged 40 to 55 with acute COVID-19. The chain employs TRBV6-4 and TRBJ2-3; TRBD1 aligns across 12 bases. The CDR3 sequence is CASSAGTGGGTDTQYF. For the CDR3, the DNA is TGTGCCAGCAGTGCCGGGACAGGGGGCGGCACAGATACGCAGTATTTT.